This T cell receptor (beta chain) comes out of a study of cytomegalovirus exposure and HLA in healthy donors. Study findings and constraints: Relative to the roughly 700-donor mean, N-insertions were reportedly fewer in an Asian-associated ancestry cluster in a later analysis. Analyses of presence and absence presupposed an approximately uniform sequencing depth across donors. TCR beta V segments were, for the most part, productive about 87% or about 30% of the time in an earlier analysis. At a 0.05 false discovery rate, a later analysis found 18,000 or so TCR beta sequences to be associated with HLA alleles.

With 7 bases clipped from V and 0 bases from J, the junction kept 7 bases outside the gene matches. The CDR3 sequence is 15 residues long. The germline V gene encodes CDR1 SQVTM and CDR2 ANQGSEA. As regards this clone: Antigen specificity is unknown.

The PCR contained 60 Vbeta and 13 Jbeta primers. Method: immunoSEQ multiplex PCR; TCRdb's copy keeps in-frame clones and lacks some. In the table there are roughly 100,000 clones, over 70% of which are singletons. This sequence was found in a man between 45 and 60 years old in good health and CMV-seronegative. Specimen: PBMCs. The genes are TRBV29-1 and TRBJ2-4, with TRBD1 matching over 9 bases. As DNA, the CDR3 is TGCAGCGCAAGGACAGGGGCGGTAGCCAAAAACATTCAGTACTTC. It translates to CSARTGAVAKNIQYF.